The 5 T cell receptor beta chains listed next were all sequenced from one sample in a study of OX40 agonist ivuxolimab in advanced cancers. The repertoire was sequenced with immunoSEQ multiplex PCR; TCRdb's copy has only in-frame clones and lacks some. This sample carries about 15,000 clones, about 81% of them seen once, and the ten largest clones take over 35%. Source: CD4+ or CD8+ T cells sorted from blood, taken in a trial of the OX40 agonist ivuxolimab. These receptors all come from an adult with an advanced solid tumor such as melanoma, head and neck, liver or kidney cancer.

The V call is TRBV20-1, the J call TRBJ1-1, with 7 positions matching TRBD1. CDR1 is DFQATT, CDR2 SNEGSKA, per germline (reference sequence). The J segment lost 12 bases and the V segment lost 4 bases, leaving 8 bases of the junction unmatched. The CDR3 sequence is 11 residues long. CDR3 protein: CSANKDRVTFF. CDR3 in DNA: TGCAGTGCTAATAAAGACAGGGTGACTTTCTTT.

The chain links TRBV28 to TRBJ1-5; D not resolved. Germline assignment: CDR1 MDHEN and CDR2 SYDVKM. The CDR3 length is 14 residues. V gave up 2 bases and J gave up 7 bases, with 12 bases separating them. CDR3 bases: TGTGCCAGCAGTTTAAAGAATCTTTGGCAGCCCCAGCATTTT. Protein product: CASSLKNLWQPQHF.

This chain links TRBV19 with TRBJ1-5, with 7 bases aligning to TRBD1. The germline gives CDR1 LNHDA, CDR2 SQIVND (reference sequence). The CDR3 sequence is 15 residues long. Trimming cost V 8 bases and J 2 bases; bases outside gene matches: 9. CDR3 region: CASEEGAAGNQPQHF. CDR3 bases: TGTGCCAGTGAGGAGGGGGCAGCCGGCAATCAGCCCCAGCATTTT.

The gene calls are TRBV4-1 and TRBJ2-7; TRBD2 matches 8 bases. This CDR3 is 16 amino acids long. V shed 2 bases, J shed 2 bases, and the junction held 8 bases outside the gene matches. Germline values: CDR1 MGHRA, CDR2 YSYEKL. The DNA of the CDR3 is TGCGCCAGCAGCCAAACGGCAGCGGGAGTGCCCTACGAGCAGTACTTC. This sequence encodes CASSQTAAGVPYEQYF.

CDR3 residues: CASSSTGLYGYTF. The DNA for the CDR3 is TGTGCCAGCAGTTCGACAGGCCTTTATGGCTACACCTTC. This chain connects TRBV27 to TRBJ1-2; possibly TRBD1 for D (6 bases). Per the germline V gene, CDR1 is MNHEY and CDR2 is SMNVEV (reference sequence). Trimming shortened V by 4 bases and J by 5 bases, and 11 bases separated the two germline ends. The CDR3 runs to 13 residues.